This TCR beta chain stems from a study of T cell responses to AZD1222 COVID-19 vaccine. Study-wide findings and caveats: Unmutated variant regions are reportedly targeted by nearly half of spike-specific TCRs. Of the AZD1222 recipients, only 5 or 6 were seropositive at baseline. Spike-specific TCR breadth and depth went up after people got two AZD1222 doses.

Profiling relied on immunoSEQ multiplex PCR, and the TCRdb table lists in-frame clones only, not all of them. The sample lists about 190,000 clones; around 87% were seen once. Details on this clone: The antigen is unknown.

This TCR was sampled from an adult in good health. Sequenced material: peripheral blood, taken on day 0 of MenACWY control vaccination.

In DNA, the CDR3 is TGTGCCAGCAGCTTTTACGTCGCCATGGGCGATACGCAGTATTTT. It translates to CASSFYVAMGDTQYF. V is TRBV7-9 and J is TRBJ2-3; D is unresolved. From germline, CDR1 is SEHNR and CDR2 FQNEAQ (reference sequence). CDR3 length: 15 amino acids. Trimming shortened V by 3 bases and J by 6 bases, and 16 bases separated the two germline ends.